This T cell receptor (beta chain) was identified in a study of beta chain features in type 1 diabetes. Study-level findings and limits: Fewer junction insertions and more nucleotide deletions appeared in type 1 diabetes patients. cDNA-based sequencing might over-represent cells highly expressing TCR.

Expressed TCRB transcripts were sequenced because the isolated RNA had all been reverse transcribed beforehand. Samples of naive, central memory and regulatory T cells yielded a mean of about 3.8 million reads. TCRdb's copy holds only in-frame clones and misses some; the assay was immunoSEQ multiplex PCR. The table shows around 430,000 clones, with approximately 30% occurring only once. This clone was counted only a few times. Its antigen is unknown. There was one heparinised blood draw per donor, averaging about 116 mL. V lost 0 bases to trimming and J lost 3 bases, with 10 bases between them. This CDR3 has 14 residues. The V gene's germline CDR1 is SGHRS and CDR2 YFSETQ.

The chain couples TRBV5-1 to TRBJ2-7; TRBD1 is a possible D gene (6 bases). Sequenced: naive CD4+ T cells from blood. The sequence came from a man aged 18 to 29 in good health. The DNA for the CDR3 is TGCGCCAGCAGCTTGGCAGGGGCCCTCTACGAGCAGTACTTC. Protein: CASSLAGALYEQYF.